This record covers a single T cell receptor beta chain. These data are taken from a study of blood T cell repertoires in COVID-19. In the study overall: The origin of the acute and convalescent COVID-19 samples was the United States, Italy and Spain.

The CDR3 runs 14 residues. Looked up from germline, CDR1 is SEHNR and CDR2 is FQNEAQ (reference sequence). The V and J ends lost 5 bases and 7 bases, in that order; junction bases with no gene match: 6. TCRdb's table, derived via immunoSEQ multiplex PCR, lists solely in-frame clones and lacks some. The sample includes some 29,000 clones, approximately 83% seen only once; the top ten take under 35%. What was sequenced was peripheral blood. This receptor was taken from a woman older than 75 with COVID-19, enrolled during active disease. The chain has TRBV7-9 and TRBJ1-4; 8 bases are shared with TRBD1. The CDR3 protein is CASSATGAGEKLFF. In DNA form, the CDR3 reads TGTGCCAGCAGCGCGACAGGGGCGGGTGAAAAACTGTTTTTT.